The clone carrying this T cell receptor (beta chain) was counted only a few times. Using RNA transcripts as the source, TCR beta CDR3 regions were amplified. Carried out on the TCR CDR3, a first-round RT-PCR used the HTBI primer set. Using its own MiXCR run on the multiplex PCR reads, TCRdb lists one record per CDR3 protein. This sample carries about 290,000 distinct CDR3 sequences, approximately 14% of them seen once, and the ten largest clones take around 8%. This record belongs to a study of T cells in Graves' hyperthyroidism and ophthalmopathy. The CDR3 is 15 amino acids. Germline-derived CDR1 and CDR2 are KGHSH and LQKENI. The V gene lost 2 bases and the J gene lost 4 bases, with 12 bases spanning the gap.

V usage is TRBV18 and J usage is TRBJ1-5; weak D call: TRBD1 (5 bases). Sequencing was performed on blood. The clonotype was recovered from a woman in her 40s with Graves' hyperthyroidism. The CDR3 nucleotides read TGTGCCAGCTCACCAAACGGGGCAGTTAATCAGCCCCAGCATTTT. Translated, it gives CASSPNGAVNQPQHF. The full variable domain, rest sourced from reference TRBV18 and TRBJ1-5, is NAGVMQNPRHLVRRRGQEARLRCSPMKGHSHVYWYRQLPEEGLKFMVYLQKENIIDESGMPKERFSAEFPKEGPSILRIQQVVRGDSAAYFCASSPNGAVNQPQHFGDGTRLSIL.